Shown below are 13 T cell receptor beta chains from a single sample sequenced in a study of vaccination and CD4 T cells after COVID-19. The time point is: late sampling 161 to 241 days after vaccination in a few convalescent patients. Treatment noted: approximately 11-day PBMC culture with coronavirus spike peptide pools or control peptides (ViraFEST assay). Their antigens remain unidentified. Once obtained from cultured CD4+ T cells, the DNA was sequenced using the Oncomine TCR Beta short-read assay. Each CDR3 protein gets one entry after TCRdb re-called the PCR reads with MiXCR. The data show around 21,000 distinct CDR3 sequences, approximately 40% seen once. The source material was CD4+ T cells from blood, cultured in vitro, sampled about 7 months after SARS-CoV-2 vaccination. The origin of the receptors is a human donor who had recovered from COVID-19.

This clonotype was seen a handful of times. This chain uses TRBV28 with TRBJ2-2, with 9 bases fitting TRBD1. The V segment lost 7 bases and the J segment 4 bases; nucleotides outside the gene matches: 7. In germline, CDR1 is MDHEN, CDR2 SYDVKM. The CDR3 has 15 residues. In nucleotides, the CDR3 is TGTGCCAGCAAAACCCGGGACAGGGCCACCGGGGAGCTGTTTTTT. Its protein product is CASKTRDRATGELFF. Looking up the rest from reference TRBV28 and TRBJ2-2 gives the full variable domain: DVKVTQSSRYLVKRTGEKVFLECVQDMDHENMFWYRQDPGLGLRLIYFSYDVKMKEKGDIPEGYSVSREKKERFSLILESASTNQTSMYLCASKTRDRATGELFFGEGSRLTVL.

The J gene is TRBJ2-3, the V gene TRBV7-3; 8 nucleotides align to TRBD2. The V gene's germline CDR1 is SGHTA and CDR2 FQGTGA. The V gene end was trimmed by 1 base and the J gene end by 6 bases; junction bases not matched to a gene: 3. This CDR3 spans 14 amino acids. The CDR3 sequence: CASSLSGRFDTQYF. The CDR3 bases are TGTGCCAGCAGCTTAAGCGGGAGGTTCGATACGCAGTATTTT.

The chain is built from TRBV28 and TRBJ2-7, with 12 bases that match TRBD2. Losses at the gene ends were 7 bases for V and 3 bases for J; bases not matched to a gene: 1. Germline CDR1 and CDR2: MDHEN and SYDVKM. This CDR3 is built from 13 residues. CDR3 sequence: CASKTSGSYEQYF. Written as DNA, the CDR3 is TGTGCCAGCAAGACTAGCGGGAGCTACGAGCAGTACTTC.

A single count supports this clonotype. This chain uses TRBV25-1 with TRBJ1-2; the D gene is possibly TRBD1 (5 bases). V lost 6 bases, J lost 4 bases, and 12 bases lay in between. This CDR3 contains 13 residues. Germline V gene lookup returns CDR1 MGHDK and CDR2 SYGVNS. The CDR3 DNA reads TGTGCCAGCAGGCCCCCAGACAGCTATGGCTACACCTTC. This gives the protein CASRPPDSYGYTF.

The chain uses TRBV6-6 and TRBJ2-7; D remains unclear. V lost 8 bases and J 6 bases, leaving 14 bases between the germline ends. The germline gives CDR1 MNHNY, CDR2 SVGAGI (reference sequence). This CDR3 comprises 12 residues. CDR3 bases: TGTGCCAGCGGTGCCAGCCCTCGCGAGCAGTACTTC. The encoded protein is CASGASPREQYF.

This clonotype has only a few counts. The chain is built from TRBV6-1 and TRBJ2-3, with D maybe TRBD2 (5 bases). CDR3 length: 13 residues. Trimming took off 1 base at V and 4 bases at J, with 6 bases between the two ends. The germline CDR1 and CDR2 sequences are MNHNS and SASEGT. For the CDR3, the DNA is TGTGCCAGCAGTGAAGGACTACCAGATACGCAGTATTTT. Translating gives CASSEGLPDTQYF.

The chain couples TRBV28 to TRBJ2-7; D might be TRBD2 (5 bases). The V gene lost 8 bases and the J gene lost 3 bases, with 17 bases spanning the gap. The germline V gene encodes CDR1 MDHEN and CDR2 SYDVKM. The CDR3 extends over 14 amino acids. CDR3 amino acids: CASGSRRHNYEQYF. The DNA for the CDR3 is TGTGCCAGCGGCTCACGGAGGCACAACTACGAGCAGTACTTC.

This clonotype was counted only a few times. This chain connects TRBV27 to TRBJ2-7; D perhaps matches TRBD1 (5 bases). Trimming pared 3 bases from V and 7 bases from J, leaving 16 bases between. The CDR3 has 14 residues. Germline lookup yields CDR1 MNHEY and CDR2 SMNVEV (reference sequence). The DNA for the CDR3 is TGTGCCAGCAGTTTCTGGGGCCAGCGTAAGGAGCAGTACTTC. It yields the protein CASSFWGQRKEQYF.

This clonotype was observed a few times. This chain connects TRBV27 to TRBJ2-3; no reliable D call. Germline V gene sequence: CDR1 MNHEY, CDR2 SMNVEV (reference sequence). V was pared by 3 bases and J by 1 base, with 11 bases between. The CDR3 sequence is 15 residues long. CDR3 residues: CASSLVAVRTDTQYF. DNA of the CDR3: TGTGCCAGCAGTTTGGTGGCGGTCCGCACAGATACGCAGTATTTT.

The V gene is TRBV20-1, the J gene TRBJ2-5, with 7 bases identical to TRBD2. Germline CDR1 reads DFQATT; CDR2 reads SNEGSKA (reference sequence). J lost 5 bases, V lost 0 bases, and 12 bases had no gene match. The CDR3 contains 16 residues. CDR3 loop: CSARDTGGTRDETQYF. The CDR3 DNA follows: TGCAGTGCTAGAGATACCGGGGGGACCCGGGACGAGACCCAGTACTTC.

In this sample, this clonotype turned up a few times. The genes are TRBV7-8 and TRBJ2-2; D is unresolved. V lost 6 bases and J lost 3, with 11 bases in between. Germline-derived CDR1 and CDR2 are SGHVS and FQNEAQ. The CDR3 loop spans 14 amino acids. CDR3 protein: CASSRMWDTGELFF. The CDR3 DNA is TGTGCCAGCAGTCGGATGTGGGACACCGGGGAGCTGTTTTTT.

Here the CDR3 reads CATSITSGRARETQYF. In nucleotides, the CDR3 is TGTGCCACCAGCATCACTAGCGGGAGGGCCCGGGAGACCCAGTACTTC. The chain has TRBV15 and TRBJ2-5, with 13 bases lining up with TRBD2. CDR1 is LNHNV and CDR2 is YYDKDF in the germline V gene (reference sequence). This CDR3 region has 16 residues. V shed 4 bases and J 5 bases; nucleotides not matched to a gene: 7.

This clonotype was seen only once. The chain recombines TRBV6-1 with TRBJ2-7; a weak D match, TRBD1 (5 bases). CDR3 length: 14 amino acids. Germline values: CDR1 MNHNS, CDR2 SASEGT. With 6 bases removed from V and 3 bases from J, the gap between germline ends came to 15 bases. CDR3 residues: CASRTGFTGYEQYF. The CDR3 DNA sequence: TGTGCCAGCAGAACAGGTTTCACTGGCTACGAGCAGTACTTC.